This note documents a single T cell receptor beta chain sequence. The CDR3 covers 14 residues. Trimming shortened V by 2 bases and J by 4 bases, and 11 bases separated the two germline ends. From germline, CDR1 is MNHEY and CDR2 SVGAGI. The data derive from a study of blood T cell repertoires in COVID-19. In the original processing: Reference gene primer amplification yielded estimated nucleated cell counts. Using immunoSEQ multiplex PCR, the repertoire was profiled, and TCRdb retains in-frame clones only, with some absent. Clone size and V and J calls were adopted from that table, with D and trimming inferred from the DNA. The table lists around 200,000 clones, about 86% of them singletons.

This clonotype was sampled from a woman in her thirties who had been exposed to COVID-19. The J gene is TRBJ1-1, the V gene TRBV6-5, with D perhaps matching TRBD1 (5 bases). The sample taken for sequencing was PBMCs or T cells enriched from blood (not recorded which). The CDR3 here is CASSYEGVVTEAFF. The DNA of the CDR3 is TGTGCCAGCAGTTACGAAGGGGTGGTCACTGAAGCTTTCTTT.